This TCR beta chain was sequenced for a study of Ad26.COV2.S vaccination and SARS-CoV-2 variants (dated by TCRdb to the early 2020s). Concerning the study at large: Vaccine-arm donors came from COV1001, a multicentre, randomized, double-blind, placebo-controlled phase I-IIa trial of Ad26.COV2.S in healthy adults. Ad26.COV2.S was administered intramuscularly at a dose of 5x10^10 or 1x10^11 viral particles, either as one shot or as two shots given 56 days apart. Sequencing of the TCRbeta repertoire served to evaluate the specificity and breadth of SARS-CoV-2-reactive T cell receptors following Ad26.COV2.S vaccination. A total of 32 samples were included in the TCR-sequenced set, comprising roughly 19 Ad26.COV2.S vaccine recipients, 5 placebo recipients and 8 SARS-CoV-2 convalescent individuals. Participants in the trial were split at random into five groups of five each, receiving low-dose or high-dose Ad26.COV2.S once or twice, or else placebo on both occasions. Throughout the experiments and outcome assessment, investigators stayed blinded to trial group allocation. On the study overall, not on this receptor specifically: Comparing responses between vaccine doses or regimens was not something the study was powered to do. Non-spike TCR breadth was comparable between vaccine and placebo recipients, consistent with the vaccine containing only spike. According to the authors, total T cell responses may have been underestimated by the TCR breadth and depth analyses. Spike-specific TCR breadth was higher in Ad26.COV2.S recipients than in placebo recipients (P = 0.0014). Substantial breadth of spike-specific CD8+ and CD4+ T cell responses was reported after vaccination.

V drops 6 bases and J drops 6 bases, leaving 12 bases in between. The CDR3 measures 13 amino acids from cysteine to phenylalanine. Of the read, only the CDR3 DNA is kept; its 39 bases are in frame from base 1. CDR1 and CDR2 are read off the germline V gene as SGHTA and FQGNSA. The intended sense of this specimen's treatment or condition label: 15 to 20 received Ad26.COV2.S at low or high dose, single or two shots; a few received placebo; per-sample allocation not given. For vaccine and placebo recipients, the sequenced repertoires came from samples collected on day 63 after the first injection. Between 29 July and 7 August 2020, Cohort 1b enrolled about two dozen adults aged 18-55 years at one site in Boston, USA. Ad26.COV2.S consisted of a replication-incompetent adenovirus type 26 vector by which a prefusion-stabilized SARS-CoV-2 spike protein from the original Wuhan strain was expressed. A remark on this clone: Its recognized antigen is unknown. Per-base qualities were not stored, and no clone one base away is much larger.

The immunoSEQ Assay was the method used to sequence TCRbeta CDR3 regions. After extraction, genomic DNA underwent amplification by bias-controlled multiplex PCR, followed by high-throughput sequencing. For the original study's pipeline: To quantify the absolute abundance of each unique TCRbeta CDR3 region, sequences were collapsed and filtered. Usable DNA was measured by amplifying reference genes present in all nucleated cells, and TCRbeta template counts were normalized to that usable DNA to estimate T cell fraction. Repertoire TCRs were annotated as SARS-CoV-2-specific by exact matching of V gene, CDR3 amino acid sequence and J gene to a known reactive TCR set. The reference SARS-CoV-2 TCR set was derived from MIRA and filtered for enrichment in COVID-19-positive ImmuneCODE repertoires, a step that removed public or cross-reactive TCRs. Based on the MIRA antigens, annotated TCRs were further analysed at the level of specific ORF or position within ORF. Breadth was defined as annotated unique rearrangements over total unique productive rearrangements; depth was the summed frequency of those rearrangements. TCR breadth was compared between groups using two-sided Wilcoxon rank-sum tests. Imported from immuneACCESS, the table was reduced by TCRdb to in-frame sequences with V and J called. These copies leave out some clones; in studies compared against another copy, an unresolved V gene accounts for under half, and the cause of the remainder is not known. For V, J and clone size, that table is used; D and trimming come from the DNA. In this sample the table shows 300,000 to 350,000 clones, approximately 90% of which occur a single time. The ten largest account for approximately 5% of the sample.

The rearrangement joined TRBV7-2 to TRBJ2-1, with the D gene uncertain. The sequences come from peripheral blood, collected in a trial of Ad26.COV2.S vaccine versus placebo. The sequence derives from a person aged 18 to 59 who received the Ad26.COV2.S COVID-19 vaccine or a placebo. The bases are TGTGCCAGCAGTTCCGGTCGGGCCAATGAGCAGTTCTTC. The translation is CASSSGRANEQFF.